The T cell receptor beta chain under discussion was sequenced for a study of human T cells and chemical hapten exposure. Study context: From small differences in pooled library volume came most of the variation in per-sample TCR yields.

Time point of the sample: patch test 3, about 24 weeks after DPC sensitization. Treatment of the sample: therapeutic diphenylcyclopropenone sensitization with weekly scalp DPC. The starting material, unfractionated whole blood, was used for total RNA extraction. Germline V CDR1 and CDR2: SGHTA, FQGNSA. The V end lost 3 bases, the J end lost 7 bases, and 13 bases lay between the germline ends. The CDR3 spans 14 residues. This clonotype was found many times. Its antigen is currently unknown. Study conclusions and caveats: TCRs exceeding 1 in 1000 frequency stayed unchanged with DPC sensitization.

Each CDR3 protein is one row after TCRdb ran MiXCR on the RACE reads. The table lists some 38,000 distinct CDR3 sequences, more than 8% of them singletons. This receptor was taken from a man aged 50 or older with alopecia areata. Some clones in this sample may be carry-over from other donors' samples. The rearrangement links TRBV7-2 to TRBJ2-1; D is unclear. Sequenced here: whole blood, sampled in connection with sensitization to the hapten diphenylcyclopropenone (DPC). The CDR3 DNA reads as TGTGCCAGCAGCTTCCTCTCCCTTGGGAATGAGCAGTTCTTC. It yields the protein CASSFLSLGNEQFF.